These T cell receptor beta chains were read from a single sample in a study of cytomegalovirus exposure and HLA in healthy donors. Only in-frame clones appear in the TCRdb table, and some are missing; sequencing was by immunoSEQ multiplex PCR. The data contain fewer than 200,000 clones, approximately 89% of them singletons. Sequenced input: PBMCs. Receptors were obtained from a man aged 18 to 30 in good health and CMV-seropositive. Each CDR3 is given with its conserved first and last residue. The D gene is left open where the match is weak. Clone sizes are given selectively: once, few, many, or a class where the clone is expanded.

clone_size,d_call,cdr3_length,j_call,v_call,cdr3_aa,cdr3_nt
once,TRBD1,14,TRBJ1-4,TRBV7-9,CASSSGTGVEKLFF,TGTGCCAGCAGCTCGGGGACAGGGGTTGAAAAACTGTTTTTT
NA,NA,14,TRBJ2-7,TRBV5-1,CASSLDGSLYEQYF,TGCGCCAGCAGCTTAGACGGGAGTCTTTACGAGCAGTACTTC
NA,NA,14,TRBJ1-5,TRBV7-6,CASSLESGDQPQHF,TGTGCCAGCAGCTTAGAGTCGGGGGATCAGCCCCAGCATTTT
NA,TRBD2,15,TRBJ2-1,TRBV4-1,CASSHRAGGGNEQFF,TGCGCCAGCAGCCATCGAGCGGGAGGGGGCAATGAGCAGTTCTTC
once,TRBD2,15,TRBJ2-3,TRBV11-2,CASSKSGSNTDTQYF,TGTGCCAGCAGTAAGAGCGGGAGCAATACAGATACGCAGTATTTT
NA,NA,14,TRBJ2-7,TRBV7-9,CASSPRHPAYEQYF,TGTGCCAGCAGCCCTCGACACCCCGCTTACGAGCAGTACTTC
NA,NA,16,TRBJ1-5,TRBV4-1,CASSQEIASSNQPQHF,TGCGCCAGCAGCCAAGAGATCGCGAGCTCGAATCAGCCCCAGCATTTT
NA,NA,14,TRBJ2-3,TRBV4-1,CASSQEVVSDTQYF,TGCGCCAGCAGCCAAGAGGTAGTGTCAGATACGCAGTATTTT
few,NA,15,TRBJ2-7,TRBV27,CASSFAGRETYEQYF,TGTGCCAGCAGTTTCGCGGGACGGGAAACCTACGAGCAGTACTTC
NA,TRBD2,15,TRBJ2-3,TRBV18,CASSPTSGSTDTQYF,TGTGCCAGCTCCCCGACTAGCGGGAGCACAGATACGCAGTATTTT
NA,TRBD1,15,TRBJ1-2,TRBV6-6,CASSYGQEYNYGYTF,TGTGCCAGCAGTTACGGACAGGAGTATAACTATGGCTACACCTTC
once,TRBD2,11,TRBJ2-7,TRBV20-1,CSGGLVYEQYF,TGCAGTGGGGGACTAGTCTACGAGCAGTACTTC